A selection of T cell receptor beta chains follows, all from one sample in a study of cytomegalovirus exposure and HLA in healthy donors. TCRdb's table, derived via immunoSEQ multiplex PCR, lists solely in-frame clones and lacks some. The sample records 130,000 or so clones, about nine tenths being singletons. The sample was PBMCs. The receptors here all came from a man aged 25-40 years in good health and CMV-seronegative. Both conserved end residues are part of each CDR3. D genes are given only for firm matches. Expanded clones are given a class, and other clones once, few, many or no size at all.

NA	TRBV7-2	TRBJ1-1	NA	CASRRQNTEAFF	TGTGCCAGCAGACGACAGAACACTGAAGCTTTCTTT
NA	TRBV29-1	TRBJ2-1	TRBD2	CSVVSGENEQFF	TGCAGCGTCGTTAGCGGGGAAAATGAGCAGTTCTTC
NA	TRBV27	TRBJ1-4	TRBD1	CASSRTGTGREKLFF	TGTGCCAGCAGTCGGACCGGGACAGGCCGAGAAAAACTGTTTTTT
NA	TRBV6-4	TRBJ2-3	TRBD2	CASSDGTTGTDTQYF	TGTGCCAGCAGTGACGGGACTACTGGCACAGATACGCAGTATTTT
NA	TRBV9	TRBJ1-1	TRBD1	CASSMGQGPTEAFF	TGTGCCAGCAGCATGGGACAGGGCCCCACTGAAGCTTTCTTT
once	TRBV7-9	TRBJ2-1	NA	CASDPREGPPYNEQFF	TGTGCCAGCGACCCGAGAGAGGGCCCCCCTTACAATGAGCAGTTCTTC
NA	TRBV6-1	TRBJ2-7	TRBD1	CASSGTGERDEQYF	TGTGCCAGCAGCGGGACAGGGGAAAGGGACGAGCAGTACTTC
NA	TRBV6-1	TRBJ1-4	NA	CASRLQTNEKLFF	TGTGCCAGCCGACTGCAAACTAATGAAAAACTGTTTTTT
NA	TRBV4-1	TRBJ1-1	TRBD1	CASSQTMTGGTEAFF	TGCGCCAGCAGCCAAACAATGACAGGGGGCACTGAAGCTTTCTTT
few	TRBV6-5	TRBJ1-5	TRBD1	CASSTDRRNQPQHF	TGTGCCAGCAGTACGGACAGGAGAAATCAGCCCCAGCATTTT
NA	TRBV6-5	TRBJ2-4	TRBD1	CASSGQGDIQYF	TGTGCCAGCAGTGGCCAGGGGGACATTCAGTACTTC
NA	TRBV6-1	TRBJ1-5	NA	CASSEANPPGLSNQPQHF	TGTGCCAGCAGTGAAGCTAACCCTCCAGGGTTGAGCAATCAGCCCCAGCATTTT
NA	TRBV5-1	TRBJ2-1	TRBD1	CASSPDPGQYNEQFF	TGCGCCAGCAGCCCTGACCCGGGACAGTACAATGAGCAGTTCTTC
NA	TRBV6-1	TRBJ1-2	NA	CASRRTGEVSYGYTF	TGTGCCAGCAGACGAACAGGTGAAGTATCCTATGGCTACACCTTC
once	TRBV5-1	TRBJ2-2	TRBD1	CASSPTGDVTGELFF	TGCGCCAGCAGCCCTACAGGGGACGTCACCGGGGAGCTGTTTTTT
NA	TRBV5-1	TRBJ2-2	TRBD2	CASSLPAGGRSNTGELFF	TGCGCCAGCAGCTTGCCAGCGGGGGGCCGATCGAACACCGGGGAGCTGTTTTTT
NA	TRBV27	TRBJ2-7	TRBD1	CASSSFYDRDPYEQYF	TGTGCCAGCAGCTCCTTTTATGACAGGGACCCCTACGAGCAGTACTTC
NA	TRBV7-9	TRBJ1-3	NA	CASSSQGTEGGNTIYF	TGTGCCAGCAGCTCACAGGGTACCGAGGGGGGAAACACCATATATTTT
NA	TRBV5-1	TRBJ1-4	NA	CASSWDTGRELFF	TGCGCCAGCAGCTGGGACACTGGAAGAGAACTGTTTTTT
once	TRBV5-1	TRBJ2-7	TRBD1	CASSFRTGIYEQYF	TGCGCCAGCAGCTTTAGGACAGGGATCTACGAGCAGTACTTC
NA	TRBV6-5	TRBJ2-2	TRBD1	CATFPGQGRTGELFF	TGTGCCACCTTTCCGGGACAGGGTAGGACCGGGGAGCTGTTTTTT
NA	TRBV10-3	TRBJ1-6	NA	CAISSGDNSPLHF	TGTGCCATCAGTTCAGGGGATAATTCACCCCTCCACTTT
NA	TRBV6-1	TRBJ1-5	NA	CASTYLQGSNQPQHF	TGTGCCAGCACCTACCTCCAGGGAAGCAATCAGCCCCAGCATTTT
NA	TRBV5-1	TRBJ2-3	NA	CASRLAGSTDTQYF	TGCGCCAGCAGATTGGCTGGCAGCACAGATACGCAGTATTTT
few	TRBV4-2	TRBJ2-7	TRBD1	CASSRGQGPYEQYF	TGTGCCAGCAGCCGAGGACAGGGGCCCTACGAGCAGTACTTC
NA	TRBV21-1	TRBJ1-1	NA	CASSTRTGGGMEAFF	TGTGCCAGCAGCACTCGCACAGGGGGCGGAATGGAAGCTTTCTTT
NA	TRBV28	TRBJ2-7	TRBD2	CASSTQAGATPYEQYF	TGTGCCAGCAGTACACAAGCGGGGGCCACTCCCTACGAGCAGTACTTC
NA	TRBV18	TRBJ2-5	TRBD2	CASSPRVAGSQETQYF	TGTGCCAGCTCACCGAGGGTAGCGGGGAGTCAAGAGACCCAGTACTTC
NA	TRBV5-1	TRBJ1-2	TRBD1	CASSLATGNYGYTF	TGCGCCAGCAGCTTGGCGACAGGGAACTATGGCTACACCTTC
NA	TRBV19	TRBJ2-1	TRBD2	CASSIPLAGGRHEQFF	TGTGCCAGTAGTATACCCCTAGCGGGCGGGAGACATGAGCAGTTCTTC
NA	TRBV28	TRBJ2-5	NA	CASSFPRQANQESQYF	TGTGCCAGCAGTTTCCCCCGACAGGCCAACCAAGAGAGCCAGTACTTC
NA	TRBV7-9	TRBJ2-7	NA	CASSQGQGPFYEQYF	TGTGCCAGCAGCCAAGGCCAGGGGCCCTTCTACGAGCAGTACTTC
NA	TRBV5-4	TRBJ2-1	TRBD2	CASSLGLAGVDNEQFF	TGTGCCAGCAGCTTGGGACTAGCGGGGGTCGACAATGAGCAGTTCTTC
NA	TRBV7-9	TRBJ1-3	NA	CASSLADRTLASSGNTIYF	TGTGCCAGCAGCTTAGCTGACAGGACGCTGGCGTCTTCTGGAAACACCATATATTTT
NA	TRBV11-2	TRBJ2-3	TRBD1	CASSSGTDRITDTQYF	TGTGCCAGCAGCTCCGGGACAGACAGGATCACAGATACGCAGTATTTT
NA	TRBV28	TRBJ1-6	NA	CASSFSEGNSPLHF	TGTGCCAGCAGTTTTTCAGAGGGTAATTCACCCCTCCACTTT
NA	TRBV4-1	TRBJ1-1	TRBD1	CASSPRSQGDTEAFF	TGCGCCAGCAGCCCACGGTCTCAGGGGGACACTGAAGCTTTCTTT
NA	TRBV6-5	TRBJ1-6	NA	CASRQTPGDSPLHF	TGTGCCAGCAGACAGACCCCAGGGGATTCACCCCTCCACTTT
NA	TRBV12-5	TRBJ2-5	TRBD1	CASGGTGGWETQYF	TGTGCTAGTGGGGGGACAGGGGGCTGGGAGACCCAGTACTTC
NA	TRBV12-5	TRBJ1-4	NA	CASGLDREGLSNEKLFF	TGTGCTAGTGGTTTGGATCGGGAGGGGCTGTCTAATGAAAAACTGTTTTTT
NA	TRBV27	TRBJ1-6	NA	CASSTWPGSNSPLHF	TGTGCCAGCAGCACGTGGCCAGGGTCAAATTCACCCCTCCACTTT
NA	TRBV6-5	TRBJ1-6	NA	CASSYSGAGLNSPLHF	TGTGCCAGCAGTTACTCGGGTGCAGGGCTTAATTCACCCCTCCACTTT
NA	TRBV27	TRBJ2-7	NA	CASSFRQNYEQYF	TGTGCCAGCAGTTTTAGACAGAACTACGAGCAGTACTTC
NA	TRBV5-6	TRBJ1-1	NA	CASSRKRDTEAFF	TGTGCCAGCAGCCGCAAGCGGGACACTGAAGCTTTCTTT
NA	TRBV6-5	TRBJ2-1	NA	CASRTPGSSYNEQFF	TGTGCCAGCAGAACTCCCGGGAGCTCCTACAATGAGCAGTTCTTC
NA	TRBV7-2	TRBJ2-3	TRBD2	CASATSGGASDTQYF	TGTGCCAGCGCGACTAGCGGGGGGGCTTCAGATACGCAGTATTTT